This passage covers 18 T cell receptor beta chains from one sample sequenced in a study of T cell changes during pregnancy in multiple sclerosis. Produced via immunoSEQ multiplex PCR; TCRdb's table is partial and in-frame only. The data contain around 20,000 clones, over 75% of them singletons. The sample in question was CD8+ T cells from peripheral blood mononuclear cells, obtained after pregnancy. Receptor source: a female donor in good health, enrolled as a control in a pregnancy study.

V gene TRBV19 combines with J gene TRBJ1-1; D gene unclear. Trimming took 6 bases from V and 5 from J, leaving 10 bases between them. The CDR3 runs 12 residues. Germline CDR1 reads LNHDA; CDR2 reads SQIVND (reference sequence). As DNA, the CDR3 is TGTGCCAGTAGCCTTAGCGGGACTGAAGCTTTCTTT. The encoded protein is CASSLSGTEAFF.

The V gene is TRBV4-2, the J gene TRBJ1-5; D is uncertain. The germline V and J ends were trimmed by 0 bases and 4 bases, with 7 bases remaining between them. CDR3 length equals 14 residues. CDR1 and CDR2 from the germline V gene are LGHNA and YNFKEQ. The CDR3 nucleotides are TGTGCCAGCAGCCAAGAACTAGAGAATCAGCCCCAGCATTTT. It is translated as CASSQELENQPQHF.

The chain links TRBV9 to TRBJ2-7; D unclear. CDR1 is SGDLS and CDR2 is YYNGEE in the germline V gene. With 1 base removed from V and 5 bases from J, the gap between germline ends came to 7 bases. This CDR3 spans 12 amino acids. This CDR3 is CASSVNSDEQYF. DNA of the CDR3: TGTGCCAGCAGCGTAAATAGTGACGAGCAGTACTTC.

The rearrangement uses TRBV7-8 and TRBJ1-5, with D maybe TRBD1 (6 bases). Germline V gives CDR1 SGHVS, CDR2 FQNEAQ. The ends were cut back, 5 bases at V and 7 bases at J, with 18 bases in the middle. CDR3 length: 15 residues. CDR3: CASSPGTGLHQPQHF. The CDR3 DNA reads TGTGCCAGCAGCCCCGGAACAGGGCTGCACCAGCCCCAGCATTTT.

The V and J genes are TRBV13 and TRBJ1-1; D possibly corresponds to TRBD1 (5 bases). V was pared by 3 bases and J by 2 bases, with 10 bases between. CDR1 is PRHDT, CDR2 FYEKMQ, per germline (reference sequence). The CDR3 runs 14 residues. The CDR3 here is CASSLRGGNTEAFF. DNA of the CDR3: TGTGCCAGCAGCTTGCGGGGCGGAAACACTGAAGCTTTCTTT.

This clone was seen only a few times. The rearrangement uses TRBV12-2 and TRBJ1-1. TRBV12-2 represents a pseudogene. The CDR3 extends over 12 amino acids. CDR3 region: CAKTGGHTEAFF. The CDR3 nucleotides are TGTGCAAAAACCGGGGGGCACACTGAAGCTTTCTTT.

The V call is TRBV4-1, the J call TRBJ1-6; 7 bases map to TRBD1. Germline V lookup: CDR1 MGHRA, CDR2 YSYEKL. The CDR3 has 14 residues. The trim removed 4 bases at V and 7 bases at J, leaving 4 bases unmatched. The CDR3 loop reads CASSPGQLNSPLHF. The CDR3 bases are TGCGCCAGCAGCCCGGGACAGCTGAATTCACCCCTCCACTTT.

This clone was seen only a few times. CDR3 in amino acids: CATLDRVNEKLFF. CDR3 in DNA: TGTGCCACCCTGGACAGGGTTAATGAAAAACTGTTTTTT. The V and J genes are TRBV19 and TRBJ1-4; 8 nucleotides line up with TRBD1. Germline V lookup: CDR1 LNHDA, CDR2 SQIVND (reference sequence). V shed 10 bases, J shed 4 bases, and the junction held 5 bases outside the gene matches. The CDR3 sequence is 13 residues long. Full variable domain (missing parts from reference TRBV19 and TRBJ1-4): DGGITQSPKYLFRKEGQNVTLSCEQNLNHDAMYWYRQDPGQGLRLIYYSQIVNDFQKGDIAEGYSVSREKKESFPLTVTSAQKNPTAFYLCATLDRVNEKLFFGSGTQLSVL.

The chain joins TRBV11-2 to TRBJ2-7; no reliable D call. Trimming left V 0 bases short and J 2 bases short, with 8 bases between. There are 14 residues in the CDR3. Germline V gene lookup returns CDR1 SGHAT and CDR2 FQNNGV. In DNA, the CDR3 is TGTGCCAGCAGCTTAGAACTTTTTACCTACGAGCAGTACTTC. This sequence encodes CASSLELFTYEQYF.

The rearrangement uses TRBV27 and TRBJ2-3; D is possibly TRBD2 (6 bases). The CDR3 is 16 amino acids. Germline CDR1 reads MNHEY; CDR2 reads SMNVEV (reference sequence). V was pared by 4 bases and J by 4 bases, with 18 bases between. CDR3 DNA: TGTGCCAGCAGTTCCCAACTAGCACCTTTGGCAGATACGCAGTATTTT. Translating it yields CASSSQLAPLADTQYF.

V gene TRBV30 combines with J gene TRBJ2-1; D perhaps matches TRBD1 (5 bases). Germline V gives CDR1 GTSNPN, CDR2 SVGIG (reference sequence). V lost 2 bases, J lost 0 bases, and 17 bases lay in between. The CDR3 runs 17 residues. This CDR3 is CAWSPIGRGYSYNEQFF. The CDR3 DNA sequence: TGTGCCTGGAGTCCCATCGGTAGGGGTTACTCCTACAATGAGCAGTTCTTC.

This chain joins TRBV9 and TRBJ2-2; TRBD2 agrees at 9 bases. Germline V gene data show CDR1 as SGDLS and CDR2 as YYNGEE. V lost 4 bases to trimming and J lost 6 bases; unmatched junction nucleotides: 10. This CDR3 contains 16 residues. The CDR3 DNA sequence: TGTGCCAGCAGCCCCCGGAGAGCGGGGGGCCCCGGGGAGCTGTTTTTT. Translating gives CASSPRRAGGPGELFF.

The chain recombines TRBV27 with TRBJ2-1; 12 nucleotides line up with TRBD1. Per the germline V gene, CDR1 is MNHEY and CDR2 is SMNVEV (reference sequence). The CDR3 covers 15 residues. V shed 4 bases and J 9 bases; nucleotides not matched to a gene: 7. The CDR3 region has the DNA TGTGCCAGCAGTTCCGGGACAGGGGGCAGGGGTGAGCAGTTCTTC. Its translation: CASSSGTGGRGEQFF.

This clone showed up just once. The rearrangement joins TRBV11-2 to TRBJ2-1, with TRBD1 matching over 8 bases. Germline CDR1 is SGHAT and CDR2 is FQNNGV. The CDR3 spans 15 residues. V dropped 0 bases and J dropped 3; count of bases not matched to a gene: 1. This CDR3 reads CASSLEQGDYNEQFF. The CDR3 nucleotides read TGTGCCAGCAGCTTAGAACAGGGGGACTACAATGAGCAGTTCTTC.

The CDR3 region is CASSLNPGGAGELFF. CDR3 coding DNA: TGCGCCAGCAGCTTAAACCCCGGGGGAGCCGGGGAGCTGTTTTTT. The chain couples TRBV5-1 to TRBJ2-2; a weak D match, TRBD2 (6 bases). V lost 2 bases to trimming and J lost 6 bases, with 14 bases between them. The CDR3 covers 15 residues. CDR1 and CDR2 from the germline V gene are SGHRS and YFSETQ.

This rearrangement joins TRBV7-9 to TRBJ1-1; 7 bases are a match to TRBD1. Germline V gene data show CDR1 as SEHNR and CDR2 as FQNEAQ (reference sequence). V shed 5 bases and J 5 bases; nucleotides not matched to a gene: 5. The CDR3 extends over 13 amino acids. The DNA of the CDR3 is TGTGCCAGCAGCCCGAGACAGGGTACTGAAGCTTTCTTT. Translation gives CASSPRQGTEAFF.

The chain has TRBV11-2 and TRBJ2-7; D perhaps matches TRBD2 (6 bases). The length of the CDR3 is 17 residues. Germline V lookup: CDR1 SGHAT, CDR2 FQNNGV. The V and J ends lost 6 bases and 2 bases respectively, with 23 bases between them. The CDR3 nucleotides read TGTGCCAGCAGTCTAACCCGCACTAGCCCCTTCACCTACGAGCAGTACTTC. Encoded protein: CASSLTRTSPFTYEQYF. Full variable domain (remainder filled in from reference TRBV11-2 and TRBJ2-7): EAGVAQSPRYKIIEKRQSVAFWCNPISGHATLYWYQQILGQGPKLLIQFQNNGVVDDSQLPKDRFSAERLKGVDSTLKIQPAKLEDSAVYLCASSLTRTSPFTYEQYFGPGTRLTVT.

The V and J genes are TRBV6-5 and TRBJ1-5, with unresolved D. From germline, CDR1 is MNHEY and CDR2 SVGAGI. Trimming removed 0 bases at V and 0 bases at J, with 6 bases between. The CDR3 is 15 amino acids. The CDR3 DNA sequence: TGTGCCAGCAGTTACTCGGCAGGTAGCAATCAGCCCCAGCATTTT. It is translated as CASSYSAGSNQPQHF.